A selection of T cell receptor beta chains follows, all from one sample in a study of T cells in Graves' hyperthyroidism and ophthalmopathy. TCRdb fed the multiplex PCR reads into MiXCR, producing one record per CDR3 protein. The profile shows about 290,000 distinct CDR3 sequences, 10% to 15% of them singletons. The sample was blood. The receptors shown here come from a woman aged 25-40 years with Graves' hyperthyroidism that later progressed to Graves' ophthalmopathy. Each CDR3 is given with its conserved first and last residue. The order of the fields is D gene, clone size, J gene, CDR3 length, V gene, CDR3 DNA, CDR3 protein. A D gene is named only where the DNA matches it firmly. Size is omitted from some rows. Given values are once, few, many or a class for expanded clones.

. many TRBJ2-7 14 TRBV3-1 TGTGCCAGCAGCCAACTTCAGTTCTACTCCGAGCAGTACTTC CASSQLQFYSEQYF
. many TRBJ1-1 12 TRBV30 TGTGCCTGGCGGACGGGAATGGGTGAAGCTTTCTTT CAWRTGMGEAFF
TRBD1 many TRBJ1-1 14 TRBV6-2/TRBV6-3 TGTGCCAGCAGACCGGACAGGATGAACACTGAAGCTTTCTTT CASRPDRMNTEAFF
TRBD1 many TRBJ1-2 17 TRBV19 TGTGCCAGTAGTATAGACCTCGGGACAGGGTCTAACTATGGCTACACCTTC CASSIDLGTGSNYGYTF
TRBD1 many TRBJ2-7 16 TRBV28 TGTGCCAGCAGTCCCCCTCACGGGACAGGGCCCTACGAGCAGTACTTC CASSPPHGTGPYEQYF
. many TRBJ1-5 14 TRBV20-1 TGCAGTGCTAGAGTACGGGCGGGCAATCAGCCCCAGCATTTT CSARVRAGNQPQHF
. many TRBJ1-1 14 TRBV12-3/TRBV12-4 TGTGCCAGCATCTTAAGAGACAGTGGGACTGAAGCTTTCTTT CASILRDSGTEAFF
. many TRBJ2-7 16 TRBV27 TGTGCCAGCAGTTTAAATCCTTTTTCTGCGGCCTACGAGCAGTACTTC CASSLNPFSAAYEQYF
. few TRBJ2-1 13 TRBV5-6 TGTGCCAGCAGCTCGATGGGCGGGAATGAGCAGTTCTTC CASSSMGGNEQFF
. few TRBJ2-1 12 TRBV19 TGTGCCAGTAATAGCGGCTACAATGAGCAGTTCTTC CASNSGYNEQFF
. . TRBJ1-1 14 TRBV28 TGTGCCAGCAGGACCCACTTATTAAACACTGAAGCTTTCTTT CASRTHLLNTEAFF
. many TRBJ2-3 14 TRBV5-1 TGCGCCAGCAGCATCGGGACTTCCACAGATACGCAGTATTTT CASSIGTSTDTQYF
TRBD2 . TRBJ2-2 16 TRBV11-2 TGTGCCAGCGGTAGCGGGAGTGGACTGAACACCGGGGAGCTGTTTTTT CASGSGSGLNTGELFF
. many TRBJ2-7 14 TRBV7-9 TGTGCCAGCAGCCCCCGGGACAAGAGCTACGAGCAGTACTTC CASSPRDKSYEQYF
. few TRBJ1-4 18 TRBV6-1 TGTGCCAGCAGCCGCGGACTGCATAGGCGGTGGGCTAATGAAAAACTGTTTTTT CASSRGLHRRWANEKLFF
. . TRBJ2-3 15 TRBV7-9 TGTGCCAGCAGGCTAAAGGGGGGGGCGACAGATACGCAGTATTTT CASRLKGGATDTQYF
. . TRBJ2-5 13 TRBV7-2 TGTGCCAGCAGCTCCGGACAGACAGGGACCCAGTACTTC CASSSGQTGTQYF
TRBD2 few TRBJ2-3 16 TRBV2 TGTGCCAGCAGCCAGCTAGCGGGAGGAGAAGGAGATACGCAGTATTTT CASSQLAGGEGDTQYF
. many TRBJ2-5 16 TRBV7-8 TGTGCCAGCAGCCCCATCACTGCGTGGGGGCAAGAGACCCAGTACTTC CASSPITAWGQETQYF
. . TRBJ2-1 14 TRBV19 TGTGCCAGTAGTATAGACGGGACCTACAATGAGCAGTTCTTC CASSIDGTYNEQFF
. many TRBJ2-7 13 TRBV6-1 TGTGCCAGCAGTGAAGTACTCACCTACGAGCAGTACTTC CASSEVLTYEQYF
TRBD1 many TRBJ2-7 13 TRBV29-1 TGCAGCGTGGGGACAGGGCTGGTCTACGAGCAGTACTTC CSVGTGLVYEQYF
. many TRBJ1-4 16 TRBV6-1 TGTGCCAGCAGTGAACCGGGACGCCTCAAAGGTGAAAAACTGTTTTTT CASSEPGRLKGEKLFF
TRBD2 many TRBJ2-3 15 TRBV7-2 TGTGCCAGCAGCGCTAGCGGGACGAGCACAGATACGCAGTATTTT CASSASGTSTDTQYF
. many TRBJ2-1 14 TRBV7-3 TGTGCCAGCAGCTTGGGGACATCTGGCAATGAGCAGTTCTTC CASSLGTSGNEQFF
TRBD1 many TRBJ1-1 16 TRBV5-1 TGCGCCAGCAGCCCCCGTCGAGGACAGGGTTTCACTGAAGCTTTCTTT CASSPRRGQGFTEAFF
. many TRBJ1-5 15 TRBV6-2/TRBV6-3 TGTGCCAGCGGGGCAGACACTCCCAGCAATCAGCCCCAGCATTTT CASGADTPSNQPQHF
. many TRBJ2-3 13 TRBV7-2 TGTGCCAGCAGCTTTTATGGGACAGATACGCAGTATTTT CASSFYGTDTQYF
TRBD2 . TRBJ2-5 13 TRBV25-1 TGTGCCAGCAGAGTAGCGGGAGAGGAGACCCAGTACTTC CASRVAGEETQYF
. . TRBJ1-1 15 TRBV10-3 TGTGCCATCAGTGATGGAGGGCGGCTGGACACTGAAGCTTTCTTT CAISDGGRLDTEAFF
. many TRBJ2-5 17 TRBV20-1 TGCAGTGCTAGAAGAGGGGGGGGACAGAATATGCAAAAGACCCAGTACTTC CSARRGGGQNMQKTQYF
. few TRBJ2-1 12 TRBV18 TGTGCCAGCTCACCAATGGGCGGTGAGCAGTTCTTC CASSPMGGEQFF
. few TRBJ2-7 13 TRBV7-9 TGTGCCAGCAGCTCCCCTGGGCGCTCCGAGCAGTACTTC CASSSPGRSEQYF
TRBD2 . TRBJ2-7 15 TRBV7-6 TGTGCCAGCAGCCCCCAGCAGGCGGGAGGCGGCGAGCAGTACTTC CASSPQQAGGGEQYF
TRBD1 many TRBJ1-6 14 TRBV18 TGTGCCAGTCGCGGGACAGCGACTAATTCACCCCTCCACTTT CASRGTATNSPLHF
. . TRBJ2-1 13 TRBV4-2 TGTGCCAGCAGTCGGACTCTCGGACATGAGCAGTTCTTC CASSRTLGHEQFF
TRBD2 few TRBJ2-2 17 TRBV27 TGTGCCAGCAGTTCCCCCGTCATGTCGGGAGGCACCGGGGAGCTGTTTTTT CASSSPVMSGGTGELFF
. few TRBJ2-1 16 TRBV4-2 TGTGCCAGCAGCCAAGAGCGGGCAGGGTTGAGCAATGAGCAGTTCTTC CASSQERAGLSNEQFF
. many TRBJ2-7 14 TRBV11-2 TGTGCCAGCAGCTTACAAGGGGACGGCGACGAGCAGTACTTC CASSLQGDGDEQYF
TRBD1 few TRBJ2-7 13 TRBV28 TGTGCCAGCAGTTCGGGACAGGGGTCCGAGCAGTACTTC CASSSGQGSEQYF
. few TRBJ1-2 13 TRBV20-1 TGCAGTGCCGTGCTTGTGACGTACGGTGGCTACACCTTC CSAVLVTYGGYTF
TRBD2 many TRBJ2-7 14 TRBV28 TGTGCCAGCAAGTTGACTAGCGGATCTTACGAGCAGTACTTC CASKLTSGSYEQYF
. few TRBJ1-1 15 TRBV28 TGTGCCAGCCAGCCACCGCAAAGGGCTGTAGGAAAAGCTTTCTTT CASQPPQRAVGKAFF
. many TRBJ2-7 12 TRBV30 TGTGCCTGGAGTCGTCTAGCCGACGAGCAGTACTTC CAWSRLADEQYF
. many TRBJ1-6 13 TRBV28 TGTGCCAGCAGTTTTGTGAGGACTTCACCCCTCCACTTT CASSFVRTSPLHF